This T cell receptor beta chain comes out of a study of Ad26.COV2.S vaccination and SARS-CoV-2 variants. Background on the study: Intramuscular Ad26.COV2.S doses were given once or twice, 56 days apart.

The CDR3 covers 17 residues. Germline values: CDR1 MNHNS, CDR2 SASEGT. The V end was cut by 0 bases, the J end by 0 bases, with 12 bases between. Documented treatment: around 19 received Ad26.COV2.S at low or high dose, single or two shots; about 5 received placebo; per-sample allocation not given. Samples came from day 63 after the first vaccine or placebo injection. TCRdb's table, derived via immunoSEQ multiplex PCR, lists solely in-frame clones and lacks some. The sample yields 250,000 to 300,000 clones, 70% to 90% seen once. The chain uses TRBV6-1 and TRBJ2-1; D unclear. This TCR was sampled from a person between 18 and 65 years old who received the Ad26.COV2.S COVID-19 vaccine or a placebo. The specimen comprised peripheral blood, sampled in a trial of Ad26.COV2.S vaccine versus placebo. The CDR3 loop is CASSEALGVSSYNEQFF. The CDR3 bases are TGTGCCAGCAGTGAAGCGCTTGGAGTAAGCTCCTACAATGAGCAGTTCTTC.